This T cell receptor (beta chain) was obtained from a study of metastatic and nonmetastatic thyroid tumors. Study summary: Repertoires of blood and of tissue (tumor or nodule) from malignant and benign thyroid patients were compared.

Every patient was untreated before thyroid surgery. Authors' analysis steps: The distant-metastasis classifier for papillary thyroid cancer was built from CDR3 differences across clinicopathological groups. TCRdb re-clonotyped the PCR reads via MiXCR. The V and J calls reflect TCRdb's pipeline rather than the authors' work. The sample holds about 4,300 clones; 30% to 40% are singletons and the top ten take around a fifth. This clone was seen only a few times. This receptor was taken from a female donor with papillary thyroid cancer or a benign thyroid nodule (not recorded which). Some clones in this sample may be carry-over from other donors' samples. Input material: adjacent normal tissue.

The CDR3 here is CASRGTRGQSEVYGYTF. In DNA, the CDR3 is TGTGCCAGCAGGGGGACAAGGGGACAGTCGGAAGTCTATGGCTACACCTTC. V and J are TRBV6-1 and TRBJ1-2; 7 bases match TRBD1. With V trimmed by 6 bases and J by 4 bases, 17 bases remained unmatched. Germline V CDR1 and CDR2: MNHNS, SASEGT. This CDR3 comprises 17 residues.